A selection of T cell receptor beta chains follows, all from one sample in a study of cytomegalovirus exposure and HLA in healthy donors. Using immunoSEQ multiplex PCR, the repertoire was profiled, and TCRdb retains in-frame clones only, with some absent. The sample carries about 220,000 clones, over 65% recorded once. Sequencing input: PBMCs. The source of these receptors is a man aged 18 to 35 in good health and CMV-seronegative. The CDR3 runs from the conserved cysteine through the conserved F or W. A D gene is named only where the DNA matches it firmly. The size entry is marked missing in some rows and otherwise reads once, few, many or a size class.

j_gene: TRBJ1-2
abundance: .
d_gene: TRBD1
v_gene: TRBV4-1
CDR3aa: CASRNLQEDRANYGYTF
CDR3nt: TGCGCCAGCAGGAACCTCCAAGAAGACAGGGCTAATTATGGCTACACCTTC

j_gene: TRBJ2-7
abundance: few
d_gene: .
v_gene: TRBV7-8
CDR3aa: CASSILSVSEQYF
CDR3nt: TGTGCCAGCAGCATACTTAGCGTTTCCGAGCAGTACTTC

j_gene: TRBJ2-7
abundance: few
d_gene: .
v_gene: TRBV4-1
CDR3aa: CASSQEPAGGFYEQYF
CDR3nt: TGCGCCAGCAGCCAAGAACCCGCCGGGGGATTCTACGAGCAGTACTTC

j_gene: TRBJ2-1
abundance: once
d_gene: .
v_gene: TRBV29-1
CDR3aa: CSVRRDINEQFF
CDR3nt: TGCAGCGTCCGCCGGGACATCAATGAGCAGTTCTTC

j_gene: TRBJ2-7
abundance: .
d_gene: TRBD2
v_gene: TRBV30
CDR3aa: CAWERGTDYEQYF
CDR3nt: TGTGCCTGGGAGCGGGGTACGGACTACGAGCAGTACTTC

j_gene: TRBJ1-4
abundance: .
d_gene: TRBD1
v_gene: TRBV2
CDR3aa: CASSLWTGRGPNEKLFF
CDR3nt: TGTGCCAGCAGTCTTTGGACAGGGAGGGGCCCTAATGAAAAACTGTTTTTT

j_gene: TRBJ2-1
abundance: few
d_gene: TRBD2
v_gene: TRBV7-3
CDR3aa: CASSRGGVGNEQFF
CDR3nt: TGTGCCAGCAGCCGGGGGGGAGTGGGGAATGAGCAGTTCTTC

j_gene: TRBJ1-2
abundance: .
d_gene: .
v_gene: TRBV6-5
CDR3aa: CASSWSGVGDGYTF
CDR3nt: TGTGCCAGCAGTTGGTCGGGAGTCGGAGATGGCTACACCTTC

j_gene: TRBJ2-7
abundance: .
d_gene: .
v_gene: TRBV28
CDR3aa: CASSPPGSGSAYEQYF
CDR3nt: TGTGCCAGCAGTCCCCCCGGGAGCGGGTCCGCCTACGAGCAGTACTTC

j_gene: TRBJ1-6
abundance: .
d_gene: TRBD1
v_gene: TRBV6-5
CDR3aa: CASRRETGANSPLHF
CDR3nt: TGTGCCAGCAGACGAGAGACAGGGGCGAATTCACCCCTCCACTTT

j_gene: TRBJ1-1
abundance: .
d_gene: TRBD1
v_gene: TRBV7-9
CDR3aa: CSSTDRATEAFF
CDR3nt: TGTTCCAGCACCGACAGGGCCACTGAAGCTTTCTTT

j_gene: TRBJ1-5
abundance: few
d_gene: .
v_gene: TRBV7-6
CDR3aa: CASSPSGFQPQHF
CDR3nt: TGTGCCAGCAGTCCCTCCGGGTTTCAGCCCCAGCATTTT

j_gene: TRBJ2-7
abundance: .
d_gene: TRBD1
v_gene: TRBV4-2
CDR3aa: CASSPLGQGNEQYF
CDR3nt: TGTGCCAGCAGCCCTCTAGGACAGGGTAACGAGCAGTACTTC

j_gene: TRBJ1-2
abundance: .
d_gene: TRBD1
v_gene: TRBV6-1
CDR3aa: CASSPPGQHYGYTF
CDR3nt: TGTGCCAGCTCCCCGCCGGGACAGCACTATGGCTACACCTTC

j_gene: TRBJ2-5
abundance: once
d_gene: TRBD2
v_gene: TRBV2
CDR3aa: CASMTRVAGFRETQYF
CDR3nt: TGTGCCAGCATGACCCGCGTAGCGGGTTTCCGGGAGACCCAGTACTTC

j_gene: TRBJ1-2
abundance: .
d_gene: TRBD1
v_gene: TRBV6-1
CDR3aa: CASSLDRGKIYGYTF
CDR3nt: TGTGCCAGCAGCCTAGACAGGGGGAAGATCTATGGCTACACCTTC

j_gene: TRBJ2-7
abundance: .
d_gene: TRBD1
v_gene: TRBV7-9
CDR3aa: CSSSSTGGDSYEQYF
CDR3nt: TGTTCCAGCAGCTCAACAGGGGGCGACTCCTACGAGCAGTACTTC

j_gene: TRBJ2-1
abundance: .
d_gene: TRBD2
v_gene: TRBV28
CDR3aa: CASSKPPGLANNEQFF
CDR3nt: TGTGCCAGCAGCAAACCCCCGGGACTAGCTAACAATGAGCAGTTCTTC

j_gene: TRBJ2-3
abundance: .
d_gene: .
v_gene: TRBV28
CDR3aa: CASIGRTGVGGDTQYF
CDR3nt: TGTGCCAGCATTGGCCGAACGGGGGTAGGAGGAGATACGCAGTATTTT

j_gene: TRBJ1-1
abundance: .
d_gene: .
v_gene: TRBV19
CDR3aa: CASSIDHNTEAFF
CDR3nt: TGTGCCAGTAGTATAGATCATAACACTGAAGCTTTCTTT

j_gene: TRBJ2-7
abundance: .
d_gene: .
v_gene: TRBV5-1
CDR3aa: CASSLADRGEQYF
CDR3nt: TGCGCCAGCAGCTTGGCGGACAGAGGGGAGCAGTACTTC

j_gene: TRBJ1-3
abundance: few
d_gene: TRBD1
v_gene: TRBV5-1
CDR3aa: CASSLGDRVAGTGNTIYF
CDR3nt: TGCGCCAGCAGCTTGGGGGACAGGGTAGCTGGGACTGGAAACACCATATATTTT

j_gene: TRBJ2-6
abundance: once
d_gene: .
v_gene: TRBV6-6
CDR3aa: CASNPAVGGANVLTF
CDR3nt: TGTGCCAGCAATCCGGCGGTGGGTGGGGCCAACGTCCTGACTTTC

j_gene: TRBJ1-5
abundance: .
d_gene: .
v_gene: TRBV19
CDR3aa: CASSISDMGQSNQPQHF
CDR3nt: TGTGCCAGTAGTATATCCGATATGGGGCAATCCAATCAGCCCCAGCATTTT

j_gene: TRBJ2-5
abundance: once
d_gene: TRBD1
v_gene: TRBV6-6
CDR3aa: CASRDPDRRETQYF
CDR3nt: TGTGCCAGCAGAGACCCGGACAGGAGAGAGACCCAGTACTTC

j_gene: TRBJ2-7
abundance: .
d_gene: .
v_gene: TRBV29-1
CDR3aa: CSAHMQRFGIHEQYF
CDR3nt: TGCAGCGCACACATGCAGCGGTTTGGAATCCACGAGCAGTACTTC

j_gene: TRBJ1-5
abundance: .
d_gene: .
v_gene: TRBV29-1
CDR3aa: CSVQAGGEQPQHF
CDR3nt: TGCAGCGTGCAAGCAGGCGGGGAGCAGCCCCAGCATTTT

j_gene: TRBJ2-3
abundance: once
d_gene: TRBD2
v_gene: TRBV6-1
CDR3aa: CASSEARFTSGTDTQYF
CDR3nt: TGTGCCAGCAGTGAAGCGCGGTTTACTAGCGGTACAGATACGCAGTATTTT

j_gene: TRBJ1-5
abundance: .
d_gene: .
v_gene: TRBV6-4
CDR3aa: CASSGQPNQPQHF
CDR3nt: TGTGCCAGCAGCGGACAGCCCAATCAGCCCCAGCATTTT

j_gene: TRBJ1-1
abundance: .
d_gene: .
v_gene: TRBV28
CDR3aa: CASSTENTEAFF
CDR3nt: TGTGCCAGCAGCACAGAGAACACTGAAGCTTTCTTT

j_gene: TRBJ2-7
abundance: .
d_gene: TRBD2
v_gene: TRBV18
CDR3aa: CASSQGLAGGNSYEQYF
CDR3nt: TGTGCCAGCTCACAGGGACTAGCGGGTGGGAACTCCTACGAGCAGTACTTC

j_gene: TRBJ2-1
abundance: once
d_gene: TRBD2
v_gene: TRBV4-1
CDR3aa: CASSQELAGGPNEQFF
CDR3nt: TGCGCCAGCAGCCAAGAGTTAGCGGGAGGGCCCAATGAGCAGTTCTTC

j_gene: TRBJ1-1
abundance: few
d_gene: .
v_gene: TRBV15
CDR3aa: CATSPSGGNEAFF
CDR3nt: TGTGCCACCAGTCCCTCGGGAGGGAACGAAGCTTTCTTT

j_gene: TRBJ2-1
abundance: .
d_gene: .
v_gene: TRBV7-2
CDR3aa: CASKLLAEQFF
CDR3nt: TGTGCCAGCAAATTACTAGCCGAGCAGTTCTTC

j_gene: TRBJ1-2
abundance: .
d_gene: TRBD1
v_gene: TRBV5-1
CDR3aa: CASSLTDRGRFDTF
CDR3nt: TGCGCCAGCAGCCTAACGGACAGGGGGCGGTTCGACACCTTC

j_gene: TRBJ2-2
abundance: .
d_gene: .
v_gene: TRBV10-3
CDR3aa: CVSGNTGELFF
CDR3nt: TGTGTATCGGGGAACACCGGGGAGCTGTTTTTT

j_gene: TRBJ2-1
abundance: .
d_gene: .
v_gene: TRBV5-1
CDR3aa: CASSFSVPYNEQFF
CDR3nt: TGCGCCAGCAGCTTTAGTGTGCCCTACAATGAGCAGTTCTTC

j_gene: TRBJ2-7
abundance: once
d_gene: TRBD2
v_gene: TRBV9
CDR3aa: CASSVLAGAYEQYF
CDR3nt: TGTGCCAGCAGCGTACTAGCGGGAGCCTACGAGCAGTACTTC

j_gene: TRBJ1-1
abundance: few
d_gene: TRBD1
v_gene: TRBV30
CDR3aa: CAWGTGTGNTEAFF
CDR3nt: TGTGCCTGGGGCACCGGGACAGGGAACACTGAAGCTTTCTTT

j_gene: TRBJ2-7
abundance: once
d_gene: TRBD2
v_gene: TRBV5-8
CDR3aa: CASSLFGIGGRRYNEQYF
CDR3nt: TGTGCCAGCAGCCTATTTGGTATTGGCGGGAGGAGGTATAACGAGCAGTACTTC

j_gene: TRBJ2-2
abundance: .
d_gene: .
v_gene: TRBV30
CDR3aa: CAFAEAGELFF
CDR3nt: TGTGCCTTCGCGGAAGCCGGGGAGCTGTTTTTT